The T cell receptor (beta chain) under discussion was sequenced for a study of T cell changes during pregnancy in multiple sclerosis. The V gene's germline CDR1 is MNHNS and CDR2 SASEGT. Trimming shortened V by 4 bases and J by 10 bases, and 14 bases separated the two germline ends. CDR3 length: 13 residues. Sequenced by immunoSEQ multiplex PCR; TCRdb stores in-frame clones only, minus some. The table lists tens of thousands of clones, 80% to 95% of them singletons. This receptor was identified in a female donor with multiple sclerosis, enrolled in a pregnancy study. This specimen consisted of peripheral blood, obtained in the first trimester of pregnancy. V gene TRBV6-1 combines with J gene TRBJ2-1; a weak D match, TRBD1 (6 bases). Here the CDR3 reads CASSARQDSEQFF. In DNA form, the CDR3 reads TGTGCCAGCAGTGCGAGACAGGATTCCGAGCAGTTCTTC.